This TCR beta chain was sequenced during a study of cytotoxic CD8 clonotypes in ibrutinib-treated CLL. Findings of the study overall: The study found clonality rose at ibrutinib response, then fell toward baseline at progression.

CDR3 length: 14 amino acids. Looked up from germline, CDR1 is SNHLY and CDR2 is FYNNEI. Germline trimming cut 5 bases from V and 4 bases from J; bases unmatched to any gene: 5. The method was immunoSEQ multiplex PCR; TCRdb's version includes in-frame clones alone and lacks a portion of them. Of 200,000 to 250,000 clones listed, approximately 75% were seen once; the top ten hold 9.5% to 12%. Worth noting for this clone: The antigen is undetermined.

This chain links TRBV2 with TRBJ2-3, with TRBD1 matching over 8 bases. Sequenced material: PBMCs, taken after 12 months of ibrutinib treatment. The receptor was isolated from a human donor with chronic lymphocytic leukemia. CDR3 DNA: TGTGCCAGCAGTATACAGGGGGGCTCAGATACGCAGTATTTT. The encoded protein is CASSIQGGSDTQYF.